This T cell receptor beta chain is drawn from a study of Ad26.COV2.S vaccination and SARS-CoV-2 variants. Sample treatment: around 19 received Ad26.COV2.S at low or high dose, single or two shots; about 5 received placebo; per-sample allocation not given. After the first vaccine or placebo injection, samples were drawn on day 63. The sample came from a Boston adult aged 18-55 years. An Ad26 vector that expressed Wuhan-strain SARS-CoV-2 spike constituted the vaccine. Germline CDR1 LNHDA, CDR2 SQIVND (reference sequence). Trimming removed 6 bases at V and 0 bases at J, with 3 bases between. The CDR3 contains 12 residues. This table comes from immunoSEQ multiplex PCR, and its TCRdb copy is limited to in-frame clones, with some not included. The sample consists of around 340,000 clones, more than 85% of them appearing once.

The chain recombines TRBV19 with TRBJ1-3; D is unclear. Sequenced material: peripheral blood, taken in a trial of Ad26.COV2.S vaccine versus placebo. This TCR was recovered from a person between 18 and 60 years old who received the Ad26.COV2.S COVID-19 vaccine or a placebo. The CDR3, as DNA: TGTGCCAGTAGCAACTCTGGAAACACCATATATTTT. As protein: CASSNSGNTIYF.